Listed below are T cell receptor beta chains from one sample, sequenced in a study of tumor-infiltrating lymphocytes in oesophageal squamous cell carcinoma. TCRdb re-called the PCR reads through MiXCR, storing one row per CDR3 protein. The sample has about 12,000 distinct CDR3 sequences, 55% to 70% seen once. Sequenced input: esophageal tumor tissue. These receptors were taken from a female donor with esophageal squamous cell carcinoma. Both conserved end residues are part of each CDR3. A D gene is named only where the DNA matches it firmly. The size field is filled for only some rows; it gives once, few, many or a size class.

D gene	V gene	clone size	J gene	CDR3 DNA	CDR3 protein
-	TRBV7-2	-	TRBJ2-5	TGTGCCAGCAGCGGACAGACACAAGAGACCCAGTACTTC	CASSGQTQETQYF
-	TRBV7-8	-	TRBJ1-6	TGTGCCAGCAGCCTAAGACAGGACTACGAGCAGTACTTT	CASSLRQDYEQYF
TRBD2	TRBV6-6	many	TRBJ2-1	TGTGCCAGCAGTTACGTTGCGGGAGCCGATGAGCAGTTCTTC	CASSYVAGADEQFF
TRBD2	TRBV7-3	-	TRBJ2-1	TGTGCCAGCAGCCCCGGGACTAGCGCGTACAATGAGCAGTTCTTC	CASSPGTSAYNEQFF
-	TRBV5-3	-	TRBJ2-4	TGTGCCAGCAGACGGGACTCCCTGTCCGGAAACATTCAGTACTTC	CASRRDSLSGNIQYF
TRBD2	TRBV7-8	few	TRBJ2-1	TGTGCCAGCAGCTTAAACGGGGGTACTAGCGGGAGGGCCGTTGAGCAGTTCTTC	CASSLNGGTSGRAVEQFF
TRBD2	TRBV7-2	medium-sized	TRBJ2-7	TGTGCCAGCAGCCTACTAGCGGGAGGCGGCGAGCAGTACTTC	CASSLLAGGGEQYF
-	TRBV12-3/TRBV12-4	few	TRBJ2-1	TGTGCCAGCAGTTGGGCCTCTGCAGGGGAGCAGTTCTTC	CASSWASAGEQFF
TRBD2	TRBV28	-	TRBJ2-4	TGTGCCAGCAGTCCCGGGACTAGCGTTGTGACAGATACGCAGTACTTC	CASSPGTSVVTDTQYF
-	TRBV18	many	TRBJ2-1	TGTGCCAGCTCACCATCCGGGGACCAATACAATGAGCAGTTCTTC	CASSPSGDQYNEQFF
TRBD1	TRBV7-9	once	TRBJ2-7	TGTGCCAGCAGCTTTCCTGGACAGGGAAGGGGCTACGAGCAGTACTTC	CASSFPGQGRGYEQYF
-	TRBV6-1	once	TRBJ2-3	TGTGCCGCCCAAGGGGACGCAGATACGCAGTATTTT	CAAQGDADTQYF
-	TRBV6-6	many	TRBJ2-7	TGTGCCAGCAGTTACACGGACGGATCTCCCTACGAGCAGTACTTC	CASSYTDGSPYEQYF
-	TRBV11-2	-	TRBJ2-7	TGTGCCAGCAGCCCCATTGGTGGTAGGAACTACTACGAGCAGTACTTC	CASSPIGGRNYYEQYF
-	TRBV18	few	TRBJ1-5	TGTGCCAGCTCCAAGGACGGGTATAGCAATCAGCCCCAGCATTTT	CASSKDGYSNQPQHF
-	TRBV6-1	many	TRBJ2-5	TGTGCCAGCAGTAGTAGCGCGGAGACCCAGTACTTC	CASSSSAETQYF
-	TRBV6-2/TRBV6-3	once	TRBJ2-7	TGTGCCAGCAGTTACTCGACATCCGGGTGGGACGAGCAGTACTTC	CASSYSTSGWDEQYF